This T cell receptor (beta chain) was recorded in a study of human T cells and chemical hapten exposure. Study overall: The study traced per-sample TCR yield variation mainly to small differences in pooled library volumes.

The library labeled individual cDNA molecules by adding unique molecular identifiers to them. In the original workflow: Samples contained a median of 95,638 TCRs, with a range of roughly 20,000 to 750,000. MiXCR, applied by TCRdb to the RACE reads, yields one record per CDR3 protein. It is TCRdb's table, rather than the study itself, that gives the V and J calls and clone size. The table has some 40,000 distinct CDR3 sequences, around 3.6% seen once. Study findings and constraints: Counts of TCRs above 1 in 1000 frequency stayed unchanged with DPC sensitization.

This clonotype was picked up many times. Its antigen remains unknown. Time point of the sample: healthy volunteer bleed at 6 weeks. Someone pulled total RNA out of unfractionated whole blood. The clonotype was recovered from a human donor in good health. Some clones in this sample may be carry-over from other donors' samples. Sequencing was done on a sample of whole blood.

In nucleotides, the CDR3 is TGTGCCAGCAGTTTAAACAGCCAAAACACTGAAGCTTTCTTT. Its protein is CASSLNSQNTEAFF. The chain links TRBV27 to TRBJ1-1; no reliable D call. V was pared by 2 bases and J by 2 bases, with 9 bases between. CDR1 and CDR2 (germline): MNHEY, SMNVEV (reference sequence). The CDR3 totals 14 residues.